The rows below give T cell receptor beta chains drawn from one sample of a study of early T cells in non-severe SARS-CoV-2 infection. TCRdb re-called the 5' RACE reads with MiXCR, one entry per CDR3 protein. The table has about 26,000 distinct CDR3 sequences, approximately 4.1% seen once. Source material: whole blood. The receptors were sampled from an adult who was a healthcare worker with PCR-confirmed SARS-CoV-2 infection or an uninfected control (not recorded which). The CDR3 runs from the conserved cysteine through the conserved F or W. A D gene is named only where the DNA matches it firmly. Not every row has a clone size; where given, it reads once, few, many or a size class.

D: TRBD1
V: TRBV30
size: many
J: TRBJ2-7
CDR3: CAWAGTGVHEQYF
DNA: TGTGCCTGGGCCGGGACAGGGGTACACGAGCAGTACTTC

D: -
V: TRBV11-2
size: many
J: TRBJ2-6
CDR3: CASSLVPGTTSGANVLTF
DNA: TGTGCCAGCAGCTTAGTACCGGGGACGACCTCTGGGGCCAACGTCCTGACTTTC

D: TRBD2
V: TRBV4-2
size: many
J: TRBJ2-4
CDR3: CASSQSGASGVQYF
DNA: TGTGCCAGCAGCCAATCGGGGGCTAGCGGGGTTCAGTACTTC

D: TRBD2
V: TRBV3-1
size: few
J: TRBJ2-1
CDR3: CASSGLGGWNNEQFF
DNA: TGTGCCAGCAGCGGACTAGGCGGGTGGAACAATGAGCAGTTCTTC

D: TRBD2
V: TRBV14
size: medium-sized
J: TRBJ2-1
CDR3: CASSPWTSGRALTPNEQFF
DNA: TGTGCCAGCAGCCCGTGGACTAGCGGGAGGGCCTTAACCCCCAATGAGCAGTTCTTC

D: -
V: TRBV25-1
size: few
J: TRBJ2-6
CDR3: CASIPRVGANVLTF
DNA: TGTGCCAGCATCCCTAGGGTTGGGGCCAACGTCCTGACTTTC

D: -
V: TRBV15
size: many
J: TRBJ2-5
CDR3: CATKKHGEQTQYF
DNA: TGTGCCACCAAGAAGCATGGGGAGCAGACCCAGTACTTC

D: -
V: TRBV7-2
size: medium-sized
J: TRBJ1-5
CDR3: CASRLDNQPQHF
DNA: TGTGCCAGCAGGCTGGACAATCAGCCCCAGCATTTT

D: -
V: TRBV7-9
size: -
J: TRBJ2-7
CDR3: CASSSGLETYEQYF
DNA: TGTGCCAGCAGCTCCGGACTGGAAACCTACGAGCAGTACTTC

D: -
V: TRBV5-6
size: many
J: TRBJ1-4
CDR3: CASSLAPSEKLFF
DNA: TGTGCCAGCAGCTTGGCCCCCAGTGAAAAACTGTTTTTT

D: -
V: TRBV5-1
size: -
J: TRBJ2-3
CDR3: CASSLEWDTQYF
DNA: TGCGCCAGCAGCTTGGAATGGGATACGCAGTATTTT

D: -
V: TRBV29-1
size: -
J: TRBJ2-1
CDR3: CSVGLREQFF
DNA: TGCAGCGTTGGGTTACGTGAGCAGTTCTTC

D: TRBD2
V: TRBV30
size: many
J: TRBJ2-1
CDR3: CAWSVGSGTYNEQFF
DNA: TGTGCCTGGAGTGTAGGTAGCGGGACCTACAATGAGCAGTTCTTC

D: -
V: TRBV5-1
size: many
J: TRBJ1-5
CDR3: CASSLLIRQGRQWNQPQHF
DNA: TGCGCCAGCAGCTTGCTAATTCGGCAGGGAAGGCAATGGAATCAGCCCCAGCATTTT

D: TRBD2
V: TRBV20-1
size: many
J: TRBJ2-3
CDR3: CSAREARPSGRGADTQYF
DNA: TGCAGTGCTAGAGAAGCGAGACCTAGCGGGAGGGGGGCAGATACGCAGTATTTT

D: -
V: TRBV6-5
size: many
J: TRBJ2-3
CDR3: CASSYGRAPSTDTQYF
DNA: TGTGCCAGCAGTTACGGCAGAGCCCCAAGCACAGATACGCAGTATTTT

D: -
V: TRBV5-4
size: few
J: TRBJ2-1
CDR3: CASSFTHSETPYNEQFF
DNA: TGTGCCAGCAGCTTTACACACTCCGAAACCCCCTACAATGAGCAGTTCTTC

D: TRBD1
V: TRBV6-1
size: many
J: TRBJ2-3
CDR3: CASSKPGQGTDTQYF
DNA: TGTGCCAGCAGCAAACCGGGACAGGGCACAGATACGCAGTATTTT

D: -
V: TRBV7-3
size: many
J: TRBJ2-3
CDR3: CASSPYAGTDTQYF
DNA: TGTGCCAGCAGCCCTTACGCCGGCACAGATACGCAGTATTTT

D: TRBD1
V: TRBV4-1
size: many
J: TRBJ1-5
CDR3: CASSQDGRDRLFQPQHF
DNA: TGCGCCAGCAGCCAAGATGGGCGGGACAGGCTCTTTCAGCCCCAGCATTTT

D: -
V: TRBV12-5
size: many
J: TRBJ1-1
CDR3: CASGLEEGTEAFF
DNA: TGTGCTAGTGGTTTAGAGGAAGGAACTGAAGCTTTCTTT

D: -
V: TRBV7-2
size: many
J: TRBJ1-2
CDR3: CASSLGAEPGQKGYTF
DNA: TGTGCCAGCAGCTTAGGAGCCGAGCCGGGACAAAAAGGCTACACCTTC

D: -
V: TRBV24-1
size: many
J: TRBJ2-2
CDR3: CATHGSAGKGFANTGELFF
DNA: TGTGCCACCCACGGTTCTGCGGGAAAAGGGTTCGCGAACACCGGGGAGCTGTTTTTT

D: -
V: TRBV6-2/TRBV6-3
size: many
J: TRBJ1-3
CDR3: CASRSTGTPGNTIYF
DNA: TGTGCCAGCAGGAGTACCGGGACACCGGGAAACACCATATATTTT

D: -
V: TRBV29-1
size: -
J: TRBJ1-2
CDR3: CSASENYGYTF
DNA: TGCAGCGCCTCCGAGAACTATGGCTACACCTTC

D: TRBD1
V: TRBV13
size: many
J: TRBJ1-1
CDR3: CASSPDRGFGGTEAFF
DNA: TGTGCCAGCAGCCCAGACAGGGGATTTGGTGGCACTGAAGCTTTCTTT

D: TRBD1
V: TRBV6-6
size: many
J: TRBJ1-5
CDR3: CASSKLGSDRGYQPQHF
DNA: TGTGCCAGCAGTAAACTGGGATCGGACAGGGGGTATCAGCCCCAGCATTTT

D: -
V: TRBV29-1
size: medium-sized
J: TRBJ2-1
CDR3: CSAGSSYNEQFF
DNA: TGCAGCGCTGGGAGCTCCTACAATGAGCAGTTCTTC

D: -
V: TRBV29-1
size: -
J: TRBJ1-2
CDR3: CSVTQGGDGYTF
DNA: TGCAGCGTCACCCAGGGAGGGGATGGCTACACCTTC

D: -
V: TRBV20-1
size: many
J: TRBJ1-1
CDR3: CSAPWVNTEAFF
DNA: TGCAGTGCTCCCTGGGTGAACACTGAAGCTTTCTTT

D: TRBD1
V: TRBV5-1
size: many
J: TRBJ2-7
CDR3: CASSSDRGGEQYF
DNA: TGCGCCAGCAGCTCCGACAGGGGAGGCGAGCAGTACTTC

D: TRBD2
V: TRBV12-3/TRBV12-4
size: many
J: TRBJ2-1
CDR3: CASRGLGSYNEQFF
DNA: TGTGCCAGCAGGGGACTAGGATCCTACAATGAGCAGTTCTTC

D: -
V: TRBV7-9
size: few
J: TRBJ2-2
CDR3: CASMRDPPLTGELFF
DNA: TGTGCCAGCATGAGGGATCCCCCCCTGACCGGGGAGCTGTTTTTT

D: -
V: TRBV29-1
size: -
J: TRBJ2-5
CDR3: CSVDDSPQYF
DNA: TGCAGCGTCGATGACTCCCCCCAGTACTTC

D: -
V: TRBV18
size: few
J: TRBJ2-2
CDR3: CASSPPWSSQAGELFF
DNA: TGTGCCAGCTCACCACCGTGGAGCTCACAGGCCGGGGAGCTGTTTTTT

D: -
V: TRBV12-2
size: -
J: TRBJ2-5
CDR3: CASRLVPGGPQETQYF
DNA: TGTGCAAGTCGCTTAGTCCCGGGAGGGCCTCAAGAGACCCAGTACTTC

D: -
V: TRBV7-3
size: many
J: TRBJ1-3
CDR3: CASSLRHAGSAGNTIYF
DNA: TGTGCCAGCAGCTTAAGACATGCGGGGTCTGCTGGAAACACCATATATTTT

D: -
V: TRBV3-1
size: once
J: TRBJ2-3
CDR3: CASSQEGIGGTQYF
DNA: TGTGCCAGCAGCCAAGAAGGAATCGGCGGTACGCAGTATTTT

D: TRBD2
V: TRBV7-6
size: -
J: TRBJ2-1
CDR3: CASSLGTSGSRYEQFF
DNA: TGTGCCAGCAGCTTAGGGACTAGCGGGAGTAGGTATGAGCAGTTCTTC

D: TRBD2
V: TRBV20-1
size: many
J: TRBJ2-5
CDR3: CSARAHLAGDETQYF
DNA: TGCAGTGCTAGGGCCCATCTAGCGGGAGATGAGACCCAGTACTTC

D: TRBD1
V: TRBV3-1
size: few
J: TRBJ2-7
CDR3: CASSQTGDAPYEQYF
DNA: TGTGCCAGCAGCCAAACAGGGGACGCACCCTACGAGCAGTACTTC

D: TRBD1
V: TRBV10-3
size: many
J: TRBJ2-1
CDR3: CAISESGTGTNEQFF
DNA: TGTGCCATCAGTGAGTCTGGGACAGGGACCAATGAGCAGTTCTTC

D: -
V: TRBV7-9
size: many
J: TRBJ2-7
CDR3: CASSFRDGVSYEQYF
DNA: TGTGCCAGCAGCTTCCGGGACGGAGTCTCCTACGAGCAGTACTTC

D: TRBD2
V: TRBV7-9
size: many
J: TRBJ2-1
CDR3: CASSRGLAGEQFF
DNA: TGTGCCAGCAGCCGAGGACTAGCTGGCGAGCAGTTCTTC